This T cell receptor beta chain was captured by sequencing in a study of blood T cell repertoires in COVID-19 (TCRdb year 2020). Regarding the study in general: Samples covering the acute and convalescent phases of COVID-19 were provided by collaborators in the United States, Italy and Spain. The prospective study material was composed of cDNA or gDNA derived from T cells, B-cell-depleted T cells, or PBMCs. Subjects who had been exposed to COVID-19, were actively infected with it, or had recovered from it provided the deeply sampled blood TCRbeta repertoires that made up the dataset. The repertoires were released in a freely available public database meant as a resource for research on the immune response to SARS-CoV-2. Samples came from the ongoing ImmuneRACE study (first 160 participants) plus 1,254 subjects from 6 global collaborators. A de-identified subject ID, COVID-19 status, age in years and sex were almost always included in the sample metadata. Where available, HLA class I and class II types were taken from metadata supplied by the sample provider and were not determined by assay-based typing. Study-wide conclusions, independent of this receptor: The amount of clinical and demographic metadata varied by source and participant and was provided uncurated.

TCRbeta CDR3 regions were amplified from genomic DNA using the immunoSEQ Assay, a bias-controlled multiplex PCR. In the paper's pipeline: Within the assay, amplification of reference gene primers was used to estimate how many nucleated cells each sample contained. To quantify the absolute abundance of each unique TCRbeta CDR3 rearrangement, sequence reads were collapsed and filtered. For each sample, productive Simpson clonality was calculated by taking the square root of Simpson's diversity index across productive rearrangements. Not all clones reach the TCRdb copy of this immuneACCESS table, which keeps in-frame sequences only. Checked studies attribute under half of the gap to unresolved V genes and leave the rest unexplained. The V and J calls and clone size are taken from that table; D and trimming were inferred from the DNA. Present in this sample are fewer than 85,000 clones, about 85% of which were seen just once. Clones ranked in the top ten supply over 8.5% of the sample.

About this clone itself: Which antigen it targets is not known. No quality values exist for individual bases; no much larger clone is one base distant.

After removal of 5 bases from V and 7 bases from J, the junction retains 10 bases not matched to a gene. Inclusive of the bounding cysteine and phenylalanine, the CDR3 is 14 residues long. Only CDR3 DNA is held: 42 bases, read in frame from base 1. Based on the germline V gene, the CDR1 and CDR2 sequences are KGHDR and SFDVKD. Each collaborating institution followed its own protocols to collect whole blood in K2EDTA tubes. For TCRbeta analysis, collaborators shipped samples in one of three forms: frozen whole blood, isolated PBMCs, or DNA extracted from either of those sample types. This TCR was sampled from a human donor in a cohort sampled during active COVID-19. Sequencing used peripheral blood. Here the chain combines TRBV24-1 and TRBJ2-7, and 7 junction bases match TRBD2. The nucleotides are TGTGCCACCAGTGCGAGGAGGGGAGGGTGGGAGCAGTACTTC. It is translated as CATSARRGGWEQYF.